The present T cell receptor (beta chain) was sequenced within a study of shared T cell receptors in the human thymus. The assay was immunoSEQ multiplex PCR, and TCRdb's table has in-frame clones only and misses some. Of fewer than 700,000 clones listed, over 75% were seen once; the top ten hold over 0.008%. The same data also went into a second study, on human thymus T cells. As that report states: The study used thymus tissue resected during corrective heart surgery. Biased V and J segment usage appeared in thymus and peripheral blood. Unrelated people showed highly overlapping thymic repertoires, related research reported.

The clonotype originates from a boy under three years old with a congenital heart defect. The material sequenced was thymocytes.

The CDR3 spells CASSLAIGGATNEKLFF. In DNA, the CDR3 is TGCGCCAGCAGCTTGGCCATAGGAGGTGCAACTAATGAAAAACTGTTTTTT. The chain recombines TRBV5-1 with TRBJ1-4; D gene unclear. The V end lost 0 bases, the J end lost 0 bases, and 12 bases lay between the germline ends. This CDR3 spans 17 amino acids. Germline CDR1 reads SGHRS; CDR2 reads YFSETQ. The variable domain in full, with the rest retrieved from reference TRBV5-1 and TRBJ1-4, is KAGVTQTPRYLIKTRGQQVTLSCSPISGHRSVSWYQQTPGQGLQFLFEYFSETQRNKGNFPGRFSGRQFSNSRSEMNVSTLELGDSALYLCASSLAIGGATNEKLFFGSGTQLSVL.